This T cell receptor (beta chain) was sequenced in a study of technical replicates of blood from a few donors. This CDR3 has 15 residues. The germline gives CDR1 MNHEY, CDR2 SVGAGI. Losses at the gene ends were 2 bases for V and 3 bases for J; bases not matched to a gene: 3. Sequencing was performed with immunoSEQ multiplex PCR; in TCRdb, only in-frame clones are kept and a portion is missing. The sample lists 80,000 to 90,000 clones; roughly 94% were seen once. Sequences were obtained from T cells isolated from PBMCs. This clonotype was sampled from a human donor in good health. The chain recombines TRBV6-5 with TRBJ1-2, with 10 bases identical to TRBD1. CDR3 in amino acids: CASSYGTGVDYGYTF. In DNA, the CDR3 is TGTGCCAGCAGTTACGGGACAGGGGTCGACTATGGCTACACCTTC.